The 9 T cell receptor beta chains below were found in one sample sequenced in a study of shared clonotypes between healthy human individuals. The assay was immunoSEQ multiplex PCR, and TCRdb's table has in-frame clones only and misses some. This table holds millions of clones, 90% to 95% found once. Sequencing was carried out using naive CD4+ T cells sorted from blood. The sample's subset: CD45RA+ positively selected. The receptors stem from a man younger than 35 in good health.

The chain combines TRBV6-6 with TRBJ2-1, with TRBD2 as a possible D gene (6 bases). The ends were cut back, 2 bases at V and 9 bases at J, with 17 bases in the middle. Germline CDR1 reads MNHNY; CDR2 reads SVGAGI (reference sequence). CDR3 length: 15 amino acids. The CDR3 bases are TGTGCCAGCAGTTACGGGGGGACGGGTAAGGCTGAGCAGTTCTTC. This encodes CASSYGGTGKAEQFF.

This clone has only one observation. The genes are TRBV10-3 and TRBJ2-7; 7 nucleotides agree with TRBD2. CDR3 length: 13 residues. CDR1 and CDR2 (germline): ENHRY, SYGVKD. The ends lost 10 bases at V and 4 bases at J; junction bases unmatched: 10. CDR3 loop: CATFAGEGYEQYF. CDR3 sequence (DNA): TGTGCCACGTTCGCGGGAGAAGGGTACGAGCAGTACTTC.

The chain couples TRBV5-1 to TRBJ2-5, with D tentatively TRBD2 (7 bases). Germline CDR1 reads SGHRS; CDR2 reads YFSETQ. This CDR3 spans 14 amino acids. V was cut by 2 bases and J by 5 bases, with 13 bases left in between. This CDR3 reads CASSFGGRSETQYF. In nucleotides, the CDR3 is TGCGCCAGCAGCTTCGGGGGGCGATCCGAGACCCAGTACTTC.

V is TRBV19 and J is TRBJ2-1; a possible D gene is TRBD2 (5 bases). The CDR3 length is 15 residues. Germline V gene lookup returns CDR1 LNHDA and CDR2 SQIVND (reference sequence). Trimming took 4 bases from V and 8 from J, leaving 18 bases between them. The CDR3 bases are TGTGCCAGTAGTAACCGGCTATCCTCGGGGTATGAGCAGTTCTTC. Translating it yields CASSNRLSSGYEQFF.

This chain joins TRBV19 and TRBJ1-4, with D possibly being TRBD1 (6 bases). The CDR3 runs to 15 residues. V was trimmed by 1 base and J by 7 bases, leaving 13 bases between them. Germline-derived CDR1 and CDR2 are LNHDA and SQIVND (reference sequence). In nucleotides, the CDR3 is TGTGCCAGTAGTATAGCCACAGGGACGGGTGAAAAACTGTTTTTT. Translating it yields CASSIATGTGEKLFF.

This chain joins TRBV5-1 and TRBJ1-4; 7 nucleotides line up with TRBD1. The germline V gene encodes CDR1 SGHRS and CDR2 YFSETQ. This CDR3 is 16 amino acids long. Trimming cost V 4 bases and J 8 bases; bases outside gene matches: 14. The CDR3 reads CASSPLGTAEEEKLFF. The CDR3 DNA reads as TGCGCCAGCAGCCCACTAGGGACAGCTGAAGAGGAAAAACTGTTTTTT.

The J gene is TRBJ1-1, the V gene TRBV6-5; D unresolved. This CDR3 is 14 amino acids long. Germline assignment: CDR1 MNHEY and CDR2 SVGAGI. Between the trimmed V and J ends, which lost 7 bases and 1 base, there was a span of 13 bases. For the CDR3, the DNA is TGTGCCAGCACTAGGGAGGGATCGAACACTGAAGCTTTCTTT. The encoded protein is CASTREGSNTEAFF.

This chain links TRBV4-1 with TRBJ1-5; D call uncertain. Looked up from germline, CDR1 is MGHRA and CDR2 is YSYEKL. V was pared by 5 bases and J by 3 bases, with 11 bases between. The CDR3 runs to 14 residues. The CDR3 region is CASSARHNNQPQHF. The CDR3 nucleotides are TGCGCCAGCAGCGCAAGACACAACAATCAGCCCCAGCATTTT.

This sequence joins TRBV6-5 and TRBJ1-4; maybe TRBD1 (5 bases). V lost 6 bases, J lost 12 bases, and 20 bases lay in between. Germline V gives CDR1 MNHEY, CDR2 SVGAGI. The CDR3 spans 14 residues. CDR3 DNA: TGTGCCAGCAGGCGCTTCGTTGCCCAGGGCCAACTGTTTTTT. As protein: CASRRFVAQGQLFF.